The sequence of this T cell receptor (beta chain) was determined in a study of blood T cell repertoires in COVID-19. The wider study: Researchers got acute and convalescent COVID-19 samples from the United States, Italy and Spain.

Per the germline V gene, CDR1 is KGHSH and CDR2 is LQKENI. The CDR3 is 15 amino acids. The ends lost 6 bases at V and 1 base at J; junction bases unmatched: 6. The method was immunoSEQ multiplex PCR; TCRdb's version includes in-frame clones alone and lacks a portion of them. The profile shows over 120,000 clones, around 83% of them singletons. What was sequenced was peripheral blood. The clonotype originates from a man aged 55 to 70 with active or convalescent COVID-19. The chain uses TRBV18 and TRBJ1-1, with 9 bases identical to TRBD1. The CDR3 DNA follows: TGTGCCAGCTCCTCCCGGACAGGGGAGAACACTGAAGCTTTCTTT. This sequence encodes CASSSRTGENTEAFF. Supplemented by reference TRBV18 and TRBJ1-1, the full variable domain reads NAGVMQNPRHLVRRRGQEARLRCSPMKGHSHVYWYRQLPEEGLKFMVYLQKENIIDESGMPKERFSAEFPKEGPSILRIQQVVRGDSAAYFCASSSRTGENTEAFFGQGTRLTVV.